The present entry profiles one TCR beta chain with its context. The sample originates from a study of blood T cell repertoires in COVID-19. Here immunoSEQ multiplex PCR was the method, and the copy in TCRdb shows in-frame clones only, minus some. The profile shows approximately 300,000 clones, 70% to 90% of them singletons. The specimen was peripheral blood. The clonotype originates from a woman aged 50 to 60 with active or convalescent COVID-19.

This CDR3 is CASSSLSSGRTEQYF. In nucleotides, the CDR3 is TGTGCCAGCAGCTCCCTCTCTAGCGGGAGAACGGAGCAGTACTTC. The chain recombines TRBV6-5 with TRBJ2-7; 10 bases map to TRBD2. Germline V CDR1 and CDR2: MNHEY, SVGAGI. CDR3 length: 15 amino acids. V lost 6 bases, J lost 7 bases, and 12 bases stayed unmatched.